This TCR beta chain stems from a study of blood T cell repertoires in COVID-19. In the study overall: Specimens from acute and convalescent COVID-19 originated in the United States, Italy and Spain. PBMCs, B-cell-depleted T cells, or T cells provided the cDNA or gDNA that made up the material.

The germline gives CDR1 WNHNN, CDR2 SYGVQD (reference sequence). V dropped 6 bases and J dropped 4; count of bases not matched to a gene: 6. The CDR3 consists of 14 residues. As handled by the study authors: Reference gene primer amplification in the assay estimated nucleated cell counts. The data were produced by immunoSEQ multiplex PCR, yet TCRdb's version contains in-frame clones alone and is incomplete. The DNA was the basis for D and trimming; V, J and clone size are from that table. The table includes 350,000 to 450,000 clones, 70% to 90% detected once. The rearrangement links TRBV10-1 to TRBJ2-3, with TRBD2 identical over 8 bases. Sequencing was performed on peripheral blood. This clonotype was sampled from a human donor in a cohort sampled during active COVID-19. The CDR3 nucleotides are TGCGCCAGCAGCCCAGCGGGAGACGCAGATACGCAGTATTTT. This gives the protein CASSPAGDADTQYF.